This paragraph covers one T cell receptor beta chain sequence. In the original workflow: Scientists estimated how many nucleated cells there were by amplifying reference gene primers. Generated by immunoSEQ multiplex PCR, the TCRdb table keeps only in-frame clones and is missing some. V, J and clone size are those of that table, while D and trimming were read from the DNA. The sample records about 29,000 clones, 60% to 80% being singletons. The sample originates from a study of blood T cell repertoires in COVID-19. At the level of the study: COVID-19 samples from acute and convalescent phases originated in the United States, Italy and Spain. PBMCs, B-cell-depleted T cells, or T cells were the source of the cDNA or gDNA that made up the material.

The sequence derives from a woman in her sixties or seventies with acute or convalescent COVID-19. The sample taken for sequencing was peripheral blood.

In DNA form, the CDR3 reads TGTGCCAGCAGCTCACAGGGGAGGAACTATAATTCACCCCTCCACTTT. Its translation is CASSSQGRNYNSPLHF. The V call is TRBV28, the J call TRBJ1-6, with 7 positions matching TRBD1. Looked up from germline, CDR1 is MDHEN and CDR2 is SYDVKM. The CDR3 covers 16 residues. V lost 6 bases to trimming and J lost 3 bases; unmatched junction nucleotides: 8.